A selection of T cell receptor beta chains follows, all from one sample in a study of cytomegalovirus exposure and HLA in healthy donors. Clones were sequenced by immunoSEQ multiplex PCR, and TCRdb holds only the in-frame ones, with some missing. Counted here are more than 95,000 clones, 64% occurring once; the ten biggest clones make up roughly 3.2%. The sequenced sample consisted of PBMCs. These receptors all stem from a man in his 60s in good health and CMV-seronegative. Both conserved end residues are part of each CDR3. D genes are given only for firm matches. Rows may omit the clone size; those that give it use once, few, many or a size class.

D gene,V gene,clone size,J gene,CDR3 protein,CDR3 DNA
-,TRBV2,few,TRBJ1-1,CASSAQGNTEAFF,TGTGCCAGCAGTGCACAGGGGAACACTGAAGCTTTCTTT
-,TRBV2,-,TRBJ2-7,CASSGRVNEQYF,TGTGCCAGCAGTGGCAGGGTCAACGAGCAGTACTTC
-,TRBV6-5,few,TRBJ1-2,CASSQTGGYGYTF,TGTGCCAGCAGTCAGACAGGCGGCTATGGCTACACCTTC
TRBD2,TRBV19,-,TRBJ2-5,CASSATLLLAAQETQYF,TGTGCCAGTAGTGCCACCCTCCTACTAGCGGCCCAAGAGACCCAGTACTTC
-,TRBV25-1,-,TRBJ2-7,CASSGNRDEQYF,TGTGCCAGCAGTGGCAACAGGGACGAGCAGTACTTC
TRBD1,TRBV11-2,-,TRBJ1-2,CASSSPGQSNYGYTF,TGTGCCAGCAGCTCACCGGGACAGTCGAACTATGGCTACACCTTC
TRBD1,TRBV9,few,TRBJ2-7,CASSLRQGSYEQYF,TGTGCCAGCAGCCTCCGACAGGGATCCTACGAGCAGTACTTC
-,TRBV9,-,TRBJ1-2,CASSEEEIANYGYTF,TGTGCCAGCAGCGAGGAGGAAATTGCTAACTATGGCTACACCTTC
-,TRBV12-5,-,TRBJ2-2,CASGSPLGLNGELFF,TGTGCTAGTGGTTCACCCCTGGGGCTGAACGGGGAGCTGTTTTTT
-,TRBV18,-,TRBJ1-1,CASSPGQGSNTEAFF,TGTGCCAGCTCACCCGGGCAGGGGTCGAACACTGAAGCTTTCTTT
-,TRBV4-1,-,TRBJ2-7,CASSQGTVLSYEQYF,TGCGCCAGCAGCCAAGGGACAGTTCTTTCCTACGAGCAGTACTTC
-,TRBV28,-,TRBJ1-5,CASSLSRDNQPQHF,TGTGCCAGCAGTTTATCCAGGGACAATCAGCCCCAGCATTTT
-,TRBV27,-,TRBJ1-6,CASGIDRGFSPLHF,TGTGCCAGCGGAATCGACCGGGGGTTTTCACCCCTCCACTTT
-,TRBV6-6,few,TRBJ1-1,CASSYSPLGGTEAFF,TGTGCCAGCAGTTACAGCCCTCTCGGGGGAACTGAAGCTTTCTTT
TRBD1,TRBV10-2,-,TRBJ2-3,CASSDFSQGVTDTQYF,TGCGCCAGCAGTGACTTCTCCCAGGGGGTTACAGATACGCAGTATTTT
TRBD1,TRBV11-2,-,TRBJ1-2,CASSPDRAYGYTF,TGTGCCAGCAGCCCCGACAGGGCCTATGGCTACACCTTC
TRBD1,TRBV6-1,-,TRBJ1-3,CASRDKGASGNTIYF,TGTGCCAGCAGAGATAAGGGGGCCAGTGGAAACACCATATATTTT
-,TRBV19,-,TRBJ1-5,CASSTLGSGQPQHF,TGTGCCAGTAGTACTCTCGGGTCCGGGCAGCCCCAGCATTTT
-,TRBV2,-,TRBJ2-3,CASSESGRTTLPDTQYF,TGTGCCAGCAGTGAATCCGGACGGACTACCCTCCCAGATACGCAGTATTTT
-,TRBV27,few,TRBJ2-1,CASSPLFGNEQFF,TGTGCCAGCAGTCCCCTTTTCGGGAATGAGCAGTTCTTC
-,TRBV6-5,-,TRBJ1-1,CASSYSMTEVAFF,TGTGCCAGCAGTTACTCGATGACCGAGGTAGCTTTCTTT
-,TRBV7-3,few,TRBJ1-2,CASSLERGGYTF,TGTGCCAGCAGCTTGGAGAGGGGGGGCTACACCTTC
TRBD1,TRBV6-1,-,TRBJ2-4,CASSDGQATQYF,TGTGCCAGCAGTGACGGACAGGCGACTCAGTACTTC
-,TRBV29-1,few,TRBJ2-7,CSYTDSSYEQYF,TGCAGCTACACGGACAGTTCCTACGAGCAGTACTTC
-,TRBV6-5,-,TRBJ2-3,CASRQGAGGSDTQYF,TGTGCCAGCAGACAGGGGGCGGGAGGCTCAGATACGCAGTATTTT
TRBD1,TRBV28,few,TRBJ2-5,CASRGQGYETQYF,TGTGCCAGCAGGGGACAGGGTTATGAGACCCAGTACTTC
-,TRBV14,-,TRBJ2-7,CASSARLRFEQYF,TGTGCCAGCAGCGCAAGACTCCGATTCGAGCAGTACTTC
-,TRBV6-5,-,TRBJ1-6,CATTETGRSSPLHF,TGTGCTACGACCGAGACAGGACGGAGTTCACCCCTCCACTTT
-,TRBV4-2,-,TRBJ1-5,CASSQDPRGDQPQHF,TGTGCCAGCAGCCAAGACCCGCGCGGGGATCAGCCCCAGCATTTT
TRBD1,TRBV4-1,-,TRBJ2-4,CASSDIGTGEWDIQYF,TGCGCCAGCAGCGATATAGGGACAGGGGAATGGGACATTCAGTACTTC
-,TRBV9,-,TRBJ2-1,CASSTQGAGTGNEQFF,TGTGCCAGCAGCACCCAGGGTGCGGGGACGGGTAATGAGCAGTTCTTC
TRBD1,TRBV11-3,-,TRBJ1-2,CASSAGTGGLYGYTF,TGTGCCAGCAGCGCTGGGACAGGGGGCCTCTATGGCTACACCTTC
-,TRBV19,once,TRBJ1-1,CATDWGMNTEAFF,TGTGCCACGGACTGGGGTATGAACACTGAAGCTTTCTTT
-,TRBV7-3,-,TRBJ1-2,CASSPGGKDYGYTF,TGTGCCAGCAGCCCCGGGGGGAAAGACTATGGCTACACCTTC
TRBD1,TRBV5-5,few,TRBJ1-4,CASSWGRGPYEKLFF,TGTGCCAGCAGCTGGGGAAGGGGGCCGTATGAAAAACTGTTTTTT
TRBD2,TRBV4-1,-,TRBJ2-1,CASSQDPGLAGGNEQFF,TGCGCCAGCAGCCAAGACCCCGGACTAGCGGGAGGGAATGAGCAGTTCTTC
TRBD1,TRBV5-4,once,TRBJ2-6,CASSMDRRSSGANVLTF,TGTGCCAGCAGCATGGACAGGCGCTCCTCTGGGGCCAACGTCCTGACTTTC
TRBD2,TRBV5-1,once,TRBJ2-7,CASTFDLAGVSEQYF,TGCGCCAGCACCTTTGACCTAGCGGGAGTCTCCGAGCAGTACTTC
-,TRBV19,-,TRBJ1-1,CASRRSGVADTEAFF,TGTGCCAGTAGGAGATCAGGGGTTGCGGACACTGAAGCTTTCTTT
-,TRBV11-3,-,TRBJ2-7,CASSGDSYEQYF,TGTGCCAGCAGCGGCGACAGCTACGAGCAGTACTTC
-,TRBV5-6,once,TRBJ2-5,CASSLGGPTQYF,TGTGCCAGCAGCTTGGGAGGCCCGACCCAGTACTTC
TRBD2,TRBV19,few,TRBJ2-1,CASQGLAARREQFF,TGTGCCAGTCAAGGACTAGCGGCCAGACGGGAGCAGTTCTTC
-,TRBV19,-,TRBJ2-7,CASTPGHPSEQYF,TGTGCCAGTACCCCGGGACACCCAAGCGAGCAGTACTTC
-,TRBV15,-,TRBJ2-6,CATSRDRGRPGVNVLTF,TGTGCCACCAGCAGAGACCGGGGACGACCGGGGGTCAACGTCCTGACTTTC
TRBD2,TRBV5-4,few,TRBJ2-1,CASSLGSSGSPYNEQFF,TGTGCCAGCAGCTTGGGGTCTAGCGGGAGTCCTTACAATGAGCAGTTCTTC
-,TRBV7-9,-,TRBJ1-2,CASSLDRYYGYTF,TGTGCCAGCAGCTTGGACAGATACTATGGCTACACCTTC
-,TRBV28,-,TRBJ1-1,CASSPTGSTTTEAFF,TGTGCCAGCAGCCCAACGGGTAGTACCACAACTGAAGCTTTCTTT
TRBD1,TRBV6-5,medium-sized,TRBJ1-1,CASVTFTGDRTEAFF,TGTGCCAGCGTGACTTTTACAGGGGATCGGACTGAAGCTTTCTTT
-,TRBV19,-,TRBJ2-7,CASSFDSYEQYF,TGTGCCAGTAGTTTCGACAGCTACGAGCAGTACTTC
-,TRBV7-2,-,TRBJ2-7,CASSLAWGQTYEQYF,TGTGCCAGCAGCTTAGCGTGGGGCCAAACCTACGAGCAGTACTTC
-,TRBV7-8,-,TRBJ2-1,CASGSGYNEQFF,TGTGCCAGCGGTTCGGGGTACAATGAGCAGTTCTTC
-,TRBV5-1,-,TRBJ1-1,CASSSLYDRLENTEAFF,TGCGCCAGCAGCTCCCTATACGACAGGCTGGAGAACACTGAAGCTTTCTTT
-,TRBV28,-,TRBJ1-2,CASSPTGGYTF,TGTGCCAGCAGTCCCACCGGTGGCTACACCTTC
TRBD1,TRBV6-5,few,TRBJ2-5,CASTSLSDRVETQYF,TGTGCCAGCACCTCCTTATCGGACAGGGTGGAGACCCAGTACTTC
TRBD2,TRBV5-4,few,TRBJ2-1,CASSLTGAGGHEQFF,TGTGCCAGCAGCTTGACGGGAGCGGGGGGCCATGAGCAGTTCTTC